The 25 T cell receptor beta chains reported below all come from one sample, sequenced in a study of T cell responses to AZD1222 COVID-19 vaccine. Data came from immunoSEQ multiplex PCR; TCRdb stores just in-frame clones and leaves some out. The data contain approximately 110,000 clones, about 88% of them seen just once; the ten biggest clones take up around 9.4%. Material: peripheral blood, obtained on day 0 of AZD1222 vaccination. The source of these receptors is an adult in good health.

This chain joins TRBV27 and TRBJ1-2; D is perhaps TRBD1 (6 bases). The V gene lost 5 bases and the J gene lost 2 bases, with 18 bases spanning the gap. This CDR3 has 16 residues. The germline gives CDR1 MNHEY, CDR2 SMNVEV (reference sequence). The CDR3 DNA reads TGTGCCAGCAGTCCCCGGGACAACAGCCTAAACTATGGCTACACCTTC. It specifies CASSPRDNSLNYGYTF.

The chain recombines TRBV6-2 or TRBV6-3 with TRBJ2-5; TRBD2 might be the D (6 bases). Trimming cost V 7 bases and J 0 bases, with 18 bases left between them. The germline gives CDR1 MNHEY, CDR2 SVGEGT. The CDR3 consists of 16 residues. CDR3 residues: CASTPQVGGDQETQYF. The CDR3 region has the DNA TGTGCCAGCACCCCACAGGTGGGCGGGGACCAAGAGACCCAGTACTTC.

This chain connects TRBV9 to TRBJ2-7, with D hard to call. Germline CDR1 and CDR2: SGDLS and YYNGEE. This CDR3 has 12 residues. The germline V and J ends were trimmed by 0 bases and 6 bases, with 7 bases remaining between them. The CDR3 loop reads CASSVDEAEQYF. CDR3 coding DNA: TGTGCCAGCAGCGTAGACGAGGCCGAGCAGTACTTC. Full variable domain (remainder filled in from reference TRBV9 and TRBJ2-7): DSGVTQTPKHLITATGQRVTLRCSPRSGDLSVYWYQQSLDQGLQFLIQYYNGEERAKGNILERFSAQQFPDLHSELNLSSLELGDSALYFCASSVDEAEQYFGPGTRLTVT.

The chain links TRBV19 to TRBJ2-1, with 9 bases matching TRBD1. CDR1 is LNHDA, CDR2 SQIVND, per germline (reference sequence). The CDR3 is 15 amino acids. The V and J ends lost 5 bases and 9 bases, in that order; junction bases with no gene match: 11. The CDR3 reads CASSVSQGARAEQFF. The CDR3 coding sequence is TGTGCCAGTAGTGTGTCACAGGGGGCCAGGGCTGAGCAGTTCTTC.

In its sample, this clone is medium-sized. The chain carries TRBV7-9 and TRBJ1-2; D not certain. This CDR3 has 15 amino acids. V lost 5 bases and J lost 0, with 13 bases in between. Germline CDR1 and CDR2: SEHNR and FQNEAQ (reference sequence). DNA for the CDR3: TGTGCCAGCAGCCTAACAGAGACCGCTAACTATGGCTACACCTTC. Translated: CASSLTETANYGYTF. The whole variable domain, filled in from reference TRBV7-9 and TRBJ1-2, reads DTGVSQNPRHKITKRGQNVTFRCDPISEHNRLYWYRQTLGQGPEFLTYFQNEAQLEKSRLLSDRFSAERPKGSFSTLEIQRTEQGDSAMYLCASSLTETANYGYTFGSGTRLTVV.

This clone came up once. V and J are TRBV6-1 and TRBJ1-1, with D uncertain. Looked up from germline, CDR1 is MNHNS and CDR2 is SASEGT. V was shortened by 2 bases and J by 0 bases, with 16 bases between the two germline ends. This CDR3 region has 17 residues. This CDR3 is CASSERNLAWMNTEAFF. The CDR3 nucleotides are TGTGCCAGCAGTGAAAGGAATTTAGCCTGGATGAACACTGAAGCTTTCTTT.

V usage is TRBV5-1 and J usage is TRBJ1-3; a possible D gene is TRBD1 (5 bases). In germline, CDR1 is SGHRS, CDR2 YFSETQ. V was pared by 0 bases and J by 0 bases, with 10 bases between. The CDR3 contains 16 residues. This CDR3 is CASSLATGSSGNTIYF. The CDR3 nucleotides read TGCGCCAGCAGCTTGGCCACAGGCAGCTCTGGAAACACCATATATTTT.

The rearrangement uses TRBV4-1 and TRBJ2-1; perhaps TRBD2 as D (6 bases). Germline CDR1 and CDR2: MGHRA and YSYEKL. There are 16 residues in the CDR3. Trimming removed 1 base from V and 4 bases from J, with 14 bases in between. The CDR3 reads CASSQATAGFYNEQFF. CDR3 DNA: TGCGCCAGCAGCCAAGCAACAGCGGGTTTTTACAATGAGCAGTTCTTC.

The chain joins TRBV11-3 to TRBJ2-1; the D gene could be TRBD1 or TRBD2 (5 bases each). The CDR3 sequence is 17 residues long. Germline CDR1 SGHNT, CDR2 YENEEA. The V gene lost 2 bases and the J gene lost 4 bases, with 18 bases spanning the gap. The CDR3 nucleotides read TGTGCCAGCAGCTTACCATCCCTTGGGGACGGTTACAATGAGCAGTTCTTC. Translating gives CASSLPSLGDGYNEQFF.

The CDR3 reads CASSQLGLAGEQYF. The DNA for the CDR3 is TGCGCCAGCAGCCAACTTGGACTAGCGGGGGAGCAGTACTTC. The genes are TRBV4-1 and TRBJ2-7, with 12 bases matching TRBD2. V shed 2 bases, J shed 7 bases, and the junction held 3 bases outside the gene matches. This CDR3 has 14 amino acids. CDR1 is MGHRA, CDR2 YSYEKL, per germline.

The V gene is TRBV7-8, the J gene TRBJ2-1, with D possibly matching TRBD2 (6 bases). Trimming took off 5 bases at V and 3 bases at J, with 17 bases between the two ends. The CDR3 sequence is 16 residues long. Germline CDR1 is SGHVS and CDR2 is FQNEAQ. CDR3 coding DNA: TGTGCCAGCAGCCGACGACCCGGGACTTTCTACAATGAGCAGTTCTTC. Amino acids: CASSRRPGTFYNEQFF.

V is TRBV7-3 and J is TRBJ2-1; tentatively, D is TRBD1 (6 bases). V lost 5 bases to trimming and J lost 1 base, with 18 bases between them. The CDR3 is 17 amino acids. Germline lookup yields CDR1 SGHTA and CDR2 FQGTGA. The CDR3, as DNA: TGTGCCAGCAGCAGCCCAGACACAAGGGGGTCCTACAATGAGCAGTTCTTC. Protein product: CASSSPDTRGSYNEQFF. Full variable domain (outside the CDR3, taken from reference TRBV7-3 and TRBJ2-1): GAGVSQTPSNKVTEKGKYVELRCDPISGHTALYWYRQSLGQGPEFLIYFQGTGAADDSGLPNDRFFAVRPEGSVSTLKIQRTERGDSAVYLCASSSPDTRGSYNEQFFGPGTRLTVL.

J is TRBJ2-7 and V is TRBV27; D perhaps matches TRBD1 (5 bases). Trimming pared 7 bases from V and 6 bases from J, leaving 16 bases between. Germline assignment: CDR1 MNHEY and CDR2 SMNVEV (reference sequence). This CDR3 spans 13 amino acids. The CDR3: CASKHSQGSEQYF. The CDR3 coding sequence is TGTGCCAGCAAACACTCGCAGGGCTCCGAGCAGTACTTC.

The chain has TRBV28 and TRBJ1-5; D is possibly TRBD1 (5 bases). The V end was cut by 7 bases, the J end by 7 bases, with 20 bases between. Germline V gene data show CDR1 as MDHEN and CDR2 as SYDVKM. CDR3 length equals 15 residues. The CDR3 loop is CASNLSAGNRQPQHF. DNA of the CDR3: TGTGCCAGCAACCTATCGGCAGGGAATCGACAGCCCCAGCATTTT. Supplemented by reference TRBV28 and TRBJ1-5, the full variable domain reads DVKVTQSSRYLVKRTGEKVFLECVQDMDHENMFWYRQDPGLGLRLIYFSYDVKMKEKGDIPEGYSVSREKKERFSLILESASTNQTSMYLCASNLSAGNRQPQHFGDGTRLSIL.

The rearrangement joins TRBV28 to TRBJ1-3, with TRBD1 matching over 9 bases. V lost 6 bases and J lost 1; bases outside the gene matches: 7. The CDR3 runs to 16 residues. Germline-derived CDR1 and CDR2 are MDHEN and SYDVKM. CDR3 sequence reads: CASRAAGQGSGNTIYF. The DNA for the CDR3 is TGTGCCAGCAGGGCCGCGGGACAGGGTTCTGGAAACACCATATATTTT.

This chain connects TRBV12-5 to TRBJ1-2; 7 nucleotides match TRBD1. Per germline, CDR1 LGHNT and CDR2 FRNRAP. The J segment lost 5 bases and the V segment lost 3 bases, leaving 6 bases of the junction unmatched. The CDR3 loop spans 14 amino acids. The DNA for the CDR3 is TGTGCTAGTGGTTTAGGAAAACAGGGGTATGGCTACACCTTC. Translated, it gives CASGLGKQGYGYTF.

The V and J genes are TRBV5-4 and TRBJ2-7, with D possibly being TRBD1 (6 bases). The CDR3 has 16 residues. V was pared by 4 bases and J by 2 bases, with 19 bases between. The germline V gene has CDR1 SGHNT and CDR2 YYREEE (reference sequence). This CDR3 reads CASSRGPGTQTYEQYF. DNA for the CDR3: TGTGCCAGCAGCCGAGGGCCCGGGACACAGACCTACGAGCAGTACTTC.

The CDR3 sequence is CASSLYGTAHEQYF. CDR3 bases: TGCGCCAGCAGCTTGTACGGGACAGCACACGAGCAGTACTTC. This chain joins TRBV5-1 and TRBJ2-7; 7 bases are a match to TRBD1. V was clipped by 1 base and J by 5 bases; unmatched bases: 6. From germline, CDR1 is SGHRS and CDR2 YFSETQ. The CDR3 is made up of 14 amino acids. Looking up the rest from reference TRBV5-1 and TRBJ2-7 gives the full variable domain: KAGVTQTPRYLIKTRGQQVTLSCSPISGHRSVSWYQQTPGQGLQFLFEYFSETQRNKGNFPGRFSGRQFSNSRSEMNVSTLELGDSALYLCASSLYGTAHEQYFGPGTRLTVT.

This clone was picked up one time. CDR3 in DNA: TGTGCCAGCAGCGCTCACGGGACTAGCGGCTCCTACGAGCAGTACTTC. This encodes CASSAHGTSGSYEQYF. The J gene is TRBJ2-7, the V gene TRBV9, with 11 nucleotides matching TRBD2. This CDR3 spans 16 amino acids. V was clipped by 3 bases and J by 0 bases; unmatched bases: 5. The V gene's germline CDR1 is SGDLS and CDR2 YYNGEE.

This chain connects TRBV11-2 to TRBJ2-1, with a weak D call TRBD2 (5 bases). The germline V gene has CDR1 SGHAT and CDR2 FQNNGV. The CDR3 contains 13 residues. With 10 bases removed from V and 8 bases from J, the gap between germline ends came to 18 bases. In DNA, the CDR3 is TGTGCCATTGAGGAGGCCCCCCAATATGAGCAGTTCTTC. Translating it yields CAIEEAPQYEQFF.

For the CDR3, the DNA is TGCGCCAGCAGCCTAAACCGGGACAGCCCAGCTAACTATGGCTACACCTTC. Protein product: CASSLNRDSPANYGYTF. The chain combines TRBV5-1 with TRBJ1-2; TRBD1 matches at 7 bases. CDR3 length: 17 residues. Germline assignment: CDR1 SGHRS and CDR2 YFSETQ. J gave up 0 bases and V 4 bases, and 12 bases lay outside the gene matches.

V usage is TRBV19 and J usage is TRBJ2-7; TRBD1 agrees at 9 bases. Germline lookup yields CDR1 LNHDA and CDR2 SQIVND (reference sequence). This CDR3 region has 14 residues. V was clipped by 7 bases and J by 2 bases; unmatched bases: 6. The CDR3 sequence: CASTVTGGTYEQYF. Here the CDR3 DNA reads TGTGCCAGTACTGTGACAGGGGGAACCTACGAGCAGTACTTC.

CDR3 region: CASSAGRGREQYF. The CDR3 DNA is TGCGCCAGCAGTGCGGGCCGGGGCAGAGAGCAGTACTTC. The V and J genes are TRBV10-1 and TRBJ2-7; D may correspond to TRBD1 or TRBD2 (5 bases each). Germline-derived CDR1 and CDR2 are WNHNN and SYGVQD (reference sequence). Trimming took off 4 bases at V and 7 bases at J, with 14 bases between the two ends. This CDR3 spans 13 amino acids.

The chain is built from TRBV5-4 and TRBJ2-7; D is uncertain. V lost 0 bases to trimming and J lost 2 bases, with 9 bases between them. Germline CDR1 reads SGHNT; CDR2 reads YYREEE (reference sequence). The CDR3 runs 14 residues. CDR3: CASSLGRATYEQYF. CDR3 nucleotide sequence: TGTGCCAGCAGCTTGGGTCGAGCAACCTACGAGCAGTACTTC.

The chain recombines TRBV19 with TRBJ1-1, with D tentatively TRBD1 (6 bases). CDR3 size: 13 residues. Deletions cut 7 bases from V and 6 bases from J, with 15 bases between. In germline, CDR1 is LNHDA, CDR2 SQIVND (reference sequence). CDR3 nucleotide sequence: TGTGCCAGTACCCCCCCAGACAGGCCTGAAGCTTTCTTT. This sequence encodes CASTPPDRPEAFF. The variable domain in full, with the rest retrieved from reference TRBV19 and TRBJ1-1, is DGGITQSPKYLFRKEGQNVTLSCEQNLNHDAMYWYRQDPGQGLRLIYYSQIVNDFQKGDIAEGYSVSREKKESFPLTVTSAQKNPTAFYLCASTPPDRPEAFFGQGTRLTVV.